What follows is one TCR beta chain and its context. Produced via immunoSEQ multiplex PCR; TCRdb's table is partial and in-frame only. Here the sample spans roughly 60,000 clones, 86% being singletons. These data come from a study of OX40 agonist ivuxolimab in advanced cancers. Trimming took 2 bases from V and 8 from J, leaving 10 bases between them. Germline CDR1 SGHTA, CDR2 FQGNSA. This CDR3 has 13 residues. This receptor was identified in an adult with an advanced solid tumor such as melanoma, head and neck, liver or kidney cancer. The input for sequencing was CD4+ or CD8+ T cells sorted from blood, taken in a trial of the OX40 agonist ivuxolimab. The chain joins TRBV7-2 to TRBJ2-1, with D unclear. CDR3 region: CASSLPLMDEQFF. The CDR3 bases are TGTGCCAGCAGCTTACCCCTTATGGATGAGCAGTTCTTC. The full variable domain, in which reference TRBV7-2 and TRBJ2-1 provide the parts outside the CDR3, is GAGVSQSPSNKVTEKGKDVELRCDPISGHTALYWYRQSLGQGLEFLIYFQGNSAPDKSGLPSDRFSAERTGGSVSTLTIQRTQQEDSAVYLCASSLPLMDEQFFGPGTRLTVL.